This section outlines one T cell receptor beta chain sequence together with its context. Other DNA sequences of this sample code for an identical CDR3. V trimming: 5 bases; J trimming: 8 bases; junction bases outside the gene matches: 10. Germline V lookup: CDR1 PRHDT, CDR2 FYEKMQ (reference sequence). The CDR3 extends over 15 amino acids. This sample was included in a study of blood T cell repertoires in COVID-19. Original processing notes: Using reference gene primer amplification, nucleated cell counts were estimated. TCRdb's table, derived via immunoSEQ multiplex PCR, lists solely in-frame clones and lacks some. The DNA gave D and trimming, while V, J and clone size come from that table. The table lists more than 75,000 clones, more than 75% of them singletons.

The TCR originated in a woman of 80 years or more with active COVID-19. The rearrangement joins TRBV13 to TRBJ1-4; TRBD1 matches at 8 bases. Sequencing was carried out using peripheral blood. This CDR3 is CASSQKTGAGEKLFF. The CDR3 DNA sequence: TGTGCCAGCAGCCAGAAGACAGGGGCGGGCGAAAAACTGTTTTTT.